The clone carrying this TCR beta chain was seen only a few times. The antigen remains unidentified. This entry is derived from a study of beta chain features in type 1 diabetes. Overall study results and limits: In type 1 diabetes patients, VDJ junctions had fewer insertions; deletions at these junctions were more frequent. Type 1 diabetes patients had moderately but significantly shorter TCRB CDR3s in all four CD4+ subsets. Whether TCRB rearrangement is influenced by HLA type went unresolved here.

V dropped 8 bases and J dropped 6 bases, with 17 bases sitting between them. The germline V gene encodes CDR1 SNHLY and CDR2 FYNNEI. The CDR3 runs to 14 residues. Since all of the isolated RNA was reverse transcribed, expressed TCRB transcripts were what got sequenced. TCRdb keeps only in-frame clones here, not all; method: immunoSEQ multiplex PCR. The sample holds hundreds of thousands of clones; 13% are singletons and the top ten take 0.022%. The clonotype originates from a young man with type 1 diabetes. Specimen: naive CD4+ T cells from blood. V is TRBV2 and J is TRBJ1-3, with D uncertain. CDR3 loop: CASRLKGDTNTIYF. Here the CDR3 DNA reads TGTGCCAGCCGGCTGAAGGGAGACACAAACACCATATATTTT.